These 5 T cell receptor beta chains came from one sample sequenced in a study of T-cell reconstitution after alpha-beta-depleted transplantation in children. Researchers prepared the TCRbeta library using unique molecular identifiers, the study reports. Using its own MiXCR run on the PCR reads, TCRdb lists one record per CDR3 protein. Among around 960,000 distinct CDR3 sequences listed, about 29% were seen once. Sample: PBMCs, mostly from graft donor cells, taken 360 days after TCRalphabeta/CD19-depleted stem cell transplant. These receptors were collected from a boy in the first two years of life who had a stem cell transplant for SCID, so the T cells may come from the graft donor.

The chain couples TRBV12-3 or TRBV12-4 to TRBJ2-7, with D perhaps TRBD1 (6 bases). This CDR3 is 14 amino acids long. Trimming removed 4 bases at V and 2 bases at J, with 12 bases between. The CDR3 nucleotides are TGTGCCAGCAGTTATGACCAGGGGCCCTACGAGCAGTACTTC. Its protein is CASSYDQGPYEQYF.

The chain has TRBV24-1 and TRBJ2-1; D might be TRBD2 (6 bases). Germline V gene lookup returns CDR1 KGHDR and CDR2 SFDVKD. The ends were cut back, 1 base at V and 10 bases at J, with 7 bases in the middle. This CDR3 contains 12 residues. The CDR3 protein is CATSDFAGEQFF. The DNA of the CDR3 is TGTGCCACCAGTGATTTTGCGGGAGAGCAGTTCTTC.

This rearrangement joins TRBV5-1 to TRBJ1-4; D may be TRBD1 (5 bases). The CDR3 has 14 residues. With 5 bases removed from V and 5 bases from J, the gap between germline ends came to 13 bases. Germline V gene lookup returns CDR1 SGHRS and CDR2 YFSETQ. The CDR3 DNA sequence: TGCGCCAGCAGTTCAGGGCCGGGAAATGAAAAACTGTTTTTT. Translation: CASSSGPGNEKLFF.

The V call is TRBV11-2, the J call TRBJ1-1, with TRBD1 matching over 11 bases. The ends lost 4 bases at V and 4 bases at J; junction bases unmatched: 8. The CDR3 extends over 16 amino acids. The germline CDR1 and CDR2 sequences are SGHAT and FQNNGV. The CDR3 protein is CASSYGQGASSTEAFF. CDR3 nucleotide sequence: TGTGCCAGCAGCTACGGACAGGGGGCTTCGAGCACTGAAGCTTTCTTT.

This clonotype was counted a few times. The chain carries TRBV6-6 and TRBJ2-7, with 8 bases lining up with TRBD1. The V gene end was trimmed by 6 bases and the J gene end by 6 bases; junction bases not matched to a gene: 4. The CDR3 is 12 amino acids. Per germline, CDR1 MNHNY and CDR2 SVGAGI (reference sequence). For the CDR3, the DNA is TGTGCCAGCAGGCAGGGGGCTTTCGAGCAGTACTTC. Protein product: CASRQGAFEQYF.